One sample yielded the 24 T cell receptor beta chains listed below, sequenced in a study of blood T cell repertoires in COVID-19. Method: immunoSEQ multiplex PCR; TCRdb's copy keeps in-frame clones and lacks some. The sample shows around 130,000 clones, approximately 80% of them seen only once. The sequenced sample was peripheral blood. Every receptor here comes from a man aged 40-49 years with active or convalescent COVID-19.

J is TRBJ1-6 and V is TRBV6-2 or TRBV6-3; maybe TRBD1 (6 bases). This CDR3 contains 14 residues. Trimming took off 6 bases at V and 7 bases at J, with 13 bases between the two ends. In germline, CDR1 is MNHEY, CDR2 SVGEGT. For the CDR3, the DNA is TGTGCCAGCAGCCCGGGACAAGCCAATTCACCCCTCCACTTT. Translated, it gives CASSPGQANSPLHF.

This sequence joins TRBV3-1 (or the pseudogene TRBV3-2) and TRBJ1-3, with D maybe TRBD1 (5 bases). V lost 4 bases and J 2 bases, leaving 12 bases between the germline ends. The CDR3 consists of 15 residues. Per the germline V gene, CDR1 is LGHDT and CDR2 is YNNKEL (reference sequence). For the CDR3, the DNA is TGTGCCAGCAGCCTATCGGGGGTGGCTGGAAACACCATATATTTT. This gives the protein CASSLSGVAGNTIYF.

This clone appeared once. J is TRBJ1-1 and V is TRBV5-1; no reliable D call. The CDR3 has 14 residues. Trimming took 2 bases from V and 1 from J, leaving 9 bases between them. From germline, CDR1 is SGHRS and CDR2 YFSETQ. The CDR3 here is CASSFEGRNTEAFF. The CDR3 DNA sequence: TGCGCCAGCAGCTTTGAGGGCCGGAACACTGAAGCTTTCTTT.

The V call is TRBV7-3, the J call TRBJ2-5, with D possibly being TRBD1 (5 bases). The CDR3 sequence is 15 residues long. Trimming removed 0 bases from V and 2 bases from J, with 10 bases in between. Germline CDR1 reads SGHTA; CDR2 reads FQGTGA. CDR3: CASSLTVGRQETQYF. The CDR3 nucleotides are TGTGCCAGCAGCTTAACGGTGGGGCGGCAAGAGACCCAGTACTTC.

This clone has more than one count but fewer than ten. V gene TRBV4-1 combines with J gene TRBJ2-2; D remains ambiguous. Deletions cut 1 base from V and 5 bases from J, with 8 bases between. The germline V gene encodes CDR1 MGHRA and CDR2 YSYEKL. This CDR3 region has 14 residues. The CDR3 DNA sequence: TGCGCCAGCAGCCAAGCGGCGGAAACCGGGGAGCTGTTTTTT. It translates to CASSQAAETGELFF.

The chain joins TRBV5-1 to TRBJ2-2; perhaps TRBD2 as D (5 bases). Per germline, CDR1 SGHRS and CDR2 YFSETQ. This CDR3 comprises 15 residues. V dropped 0 bases and J dropped 3 bases, with 9 bases sitting between them. The CDR3 sequence is CASSLGGGDTGELFF. The CDR3 nucleotides read TGCGCCAGCAGCTTGGGTGGAGGAGACACCGGGGAGCTGTTTTTT.

The chain recombines TRBV9 with TRBJ2-7, with 7 bases fitting TRBD1. V was pared by 3 bases and J by 0 bases, with 6 bases of the junction left unmatched. This CDR3 is 15 amino acids long. Germline loops: CDR1 SGDLS, CDR2 YYNGEE. The CDR3 loop reads CASSGTGEISYEQYF. The CDR3 nucleotides read TGTGCCAGCAGCGGAACAGGGGAAATCTCCTACGAGCAGTACTTC.

The chain links TRBV5-1 to TRBJ2-3; 14 bases fit TRBD2. V lost 3 bases to trimming and J lost 2 bases; unmatched junction nucleotides: 8. The CDR3 loop spans 18 amino acids. The germline CDR1 and CDR2 sequences are SGHRS and YFSETQ. This CDR3 reads CASSWKGTSGGYTDTQYF. The CDR3 bases are TGCGCCAGCAGCTGGAAAGGGACTAGCGGGGGATACACAGATACGCAGTATTTT.

J is TRBJ2-3 and V is TRBV28; maybe TRBD2 (5 bases). The germline gives CDR1 MDHEN, CDR2 SYDVKM. This CDR3 is built from 15 residues. V was trimmed by 10 bases and J by 0 bases, leaving 17 bases between them. CDR3: CAKDSSPASTDTQYF. The DNA of the CDR3 is TGTGCCAAGGACTCTTCCCCTGCTAGCACAGATACGCAGTATTTT.

The CDR3 region has the DNA TGTGCCAGCTCTCTCCAAGGGGTCTCTGGGACTGAAGCTTTCTTT. Translating it yields CASSLQGVSGTEAFF. This chain links TRBV18 with TRBJ1-1; TRBD1 is a possible D gene (5 bases). V was trimmed by 6 bases and J by 5 bases, leaving 19 bases between them. CDR3 length: 15 residues. Germline CDR1 is KGHSH and CDR2 is LQKENI.

The chain carries TRBV29-1 and TRBJ2-1; D possibly corresponds to TRBD2 (6 bases). The CDR3 spans 14 residues. V was trimmed by 1 base and J by 2 bases, leaving 9 bases between them. Germline CDR1 SQVTM, CDR2 ANQGSEA. The CDR3 is CSVEGGETYNEQFF. CDR3 sequence (DNA): TGCAGCGTTGAAGGCGGGGAAACCTACAATGAGCAGTTCTTC.

The chain couples TRBV4-3 to TRBJ2-3, with 11 positions matching TRBD1. Trimming took 2 bases from V and 4 from J; bases not matched to a gene: 2. CDR3 size: 15 residues. Germline-derived CDR1 and CDR2 are LGHNA and YSLEER. The CDR3 DNA follows: TGCGCCAGCAGCCAACAGGGACAGGGGGCAGATACGCAGTATTTT. Its translation is CASSQQGQGADTQYF.

V is TRBV25-1 and J is TRBJ1-2; 8 positions agree with TRBD1. Unmatched junction bases numbered 7, after V lost 3 bases and J lost 4 bases. CDR3 size: 15 residues. Germline CDR1 reads MGHDK; CDR2 reads SYGVNS. The CDR3 here is CASSDNWTGSYGYTF. Written as DNA, the CDR3 is TGTGCCAGCAGTGATAACTGGACAGGGTCCTATGGCTACACCTTC.

The chain has TRBV30 and TRBJ1-3; D is possibly TRBD1 (6 bases). CDR3 length equals 13 residues. With 2 bases removed from V and 6 bases from J, the gap between germline ends came to 11 bases. Germline loops: CDR1 GTSNPN, CDR2 SVGIG (reference sequence). CDR3 loop: CAWSQTGVNTIYF. The CDR3 nucleotides are TGTGCCTGGAGTCAGACAGGCGTAAACACCATATATTTT.

The V gene is TRBV10-3, the J gene TRBJ2-6; perhaps TRBD2 as D (7 bases). The germline V gene encodes CDR1 ENHRY and CDR2 SYGVKD. V was shortened by 8 bases and J by 0 bases, with 11 bases between the two germline ends. This CDR3 has 15 amino acids. In DNA, the CDR3 is TGTGCCATCGGAGGGGGGGGCTCTGGGGCCAACGTCCTGACTTTC. It codes for CAIGGGGSGANVLTF.

J is TRBJ1-4 and V is TRBV30, with 10 nucleotides matching TRBD1. V trimming: 0 bases; J trimming: 6 bases; junction bases outside the gene matches: 4. The CDR3 totals 15 residues. Germline V gives CDR1 GTSNPN, CDR2 SVGIG (reference sequence). As DNA, the CDR3 is TGTGCCTGGAGTGTGCCGGGACAGGGGTATGAAAAACTGTTTTTT. This translates into CAWSVPGQGYEKLFF.

CDR3: CASSPRTGMNYEQYF. For the CDR3, the DNA is TGTGCCAGCTCACCCCGGACAGGGATGAACTACGAGCAGTACTTC. The chain is built from TRBV18 and TRBJ2-7; 8 bases fit TRBD1. Trimming at V came to 3 bases and at J to 3 bases, leaving 7 bases not matched to a gene. The CDR3 is made up of 15 amino acids. In germline, CDR1 is KGHSH, CDR2 LQKENI.

The V gene is TRBV2, the J gene TRBJ2-5; the match to TRBD2 covers 10 bases. Trimming cost V 8 bases and J 5 bases; bases outside gene matches: 11. Germline CDR1 is SNHLY and CDR2 is FYNNEI. The CDR3 length is 15 residues. The CDR3 region has the DNA TGTGCCAGCGGACGAGTAGCGGGGGGCTTGGAGACCCAGTACTTC. Its translation: CASGRVAGGLETQYF.

The chain employs TRBV5-4 and TRBJ1-2, with a weak D call TRBD1 (5 bases). Per germline, CDR1 SGHNT and CDR2 YYREEE (reference sequence). This CDR3 spans 14 amino acids. The V gene lost 3 bases and the J gene lost 2 bases, with 11 bases spanning the gap. The CDR3 sequence is CASSSGFFNYGYTF. In nucleotides, the CDR3 is TGTGCCAGCAGCTCAGGGTTCTTCAACTATGGCTACACCTTC.

The rearrangement links TRBV29-1 to TRBJ2-1; the D gene is possibly TRBD1 (5 bases). The CDR3 extends over 14 amino acids. The V gene's germline CDR1 is SQVTM and CDR2 ANQGSEA. Between the trimmed V and J ends, which lost 8 bases and 1 base, there was a span of 15 bases. The CDR3: CSLRQTASYNEQFF. CDR3 nucleotide sequence: TGCAGCTTAAGACAGACCGCTTCCTACAATGAGCAGTTCTTC.

The rearrangement joins TRBV7-6 to TRBJ1-1; D is undetermined. The ends were cut back, 1 base at V and 1 base at J, with 4 bases in the middle. The CDR3 extends over 13 amino acids. Germline-derived CDR1 and CDR2 are SGHVS and FNYEAQ. CDR3 residues: CASSLEQNTEAFF. In DNA form, the CDR3 reads TGTGCCAGCAGCTTAGAACAGAACACTGAAGCTTTCTTT. Full variable domain (rest looked up from reference TRBV7-6 and TRBJ1-1): GAGVSQSPRYKVTKRGQDVALRCDPISGHVSLYWYRQALGQGPEFLTYFNYEAQQDKSGLPNDRFSAERPEGSISTLTIQRTEQRDSAMYRCASSLEQNTEAFFGQGTRLTVV.

The chain is built from TRBV19 and TRBJ1-5; TRBD1 agrees at 7 bases. The J segment lost 5 bases and the V segment lost 5 bases, leaving 6 bases of the junction unmatched. This CDR3 has 14 amino acids. Germline loops: CDR1 LNHDA, CDR2 SQIVND (reference sequence). This chain's CDR3 is CASSLPTGHQPQHF. The CDR3 nucleotides are TGTGCCAGTAGTTTACCGACAGGGCATCAGCCCCAGCATTTT.

The chain carries TRBV6-6 and TRBJ2-3; D remains ambiguous. V was trimmed by 5 bases and J by 5 bases, leaving 11 bases between them. This CDR3 has 13 amino acids. CDR1 MNHNY and CDR2 SVGAGI come from the germline V gene (reference sequence). DNA of the CDR3: TGTGCCAGCAGTCCGAGCTTGGTAGATACGCAGTATTTT. This codes for CASSPSLVDTQYF.

The chain couples TRBV10-2 to TRBJ1-4; 7 bases fit TRBD1. The germline V gene encodes CDR1 WSHSY and CDR2 SAAADI. V dropped 11 bases and J dropped 8; count of bases not matched to a gene: 8. The length of the CDR3 is 12 residues. Written as DNA, the CDR3 is TGCGCCGGACAGGTCGTACAGGAAAAACTGTTTTTT. Amino acid sequence: CAGQVVQEKLFF.